Listed below are T cell receptor beta chains from one sample, sequenced in a study of blood T cell repertoires in COVID-19. This table comes from immunoSEQ multiplex PCR, and its TCRdb copy is limited to in-frame clones, with some not included. Here the sample spans about 310,000 clones, 70% to 90% being singletons. Sequenced input: PBMCs or T cells enriched from blood (not recorded which). The receptor set was obtained from a man aged 30 to 45 who had recovered from COVID-19. The CDR3 runs from the conserved cysteine through the conserved F or W. D genes are given only for firm matches. The size entry is marked missing in some rows and otherwise reads once, few, many or a size class.

D	V	size	J	length	DNA	CDR3
-	TRBV24-1	few	TRBJ2-3	13	TGTGCCACGGAGGTTATGGGCACAGATACGCAGTATTTT	CATEVMGTDTQYF
-	TRBV2	-	TRBJ1-5	13	TGTGCCAGCAGAATCAGGGAAGTGGAGCCCCAGCATTTT	CASRIREVEPQHF
TRBD1	TRBV6-2/TRBV6-3	-	TRBJ1-4	14	TGTGCCAGCAGTCGGACAGGGGGCAGCGAAAAACTGTTTTTT	CASSRTGGSEKLFF
-	TRBV5-4	-	TRBJ2-2	15	TGTGCCAGCAGGCAGACAGGTGCGAACACCGGGGAGCTGTTTTTT	CASRQTGANTGELFF
TRBD2	TRBV12-3/TRBV12-4	-	TRBJ2-5	13	TGTGCCAGCAGTTCTAGCGGAGAAGAGACCCAGTACTTC	CASSSSGEETQYF
-	TRBV5-6	few	TRBJ2-7	13	TGTGCCAGCAGCTCGGGAGACGGGTACGAGCAGTACTTC	CASSSGDGYEQYF
-	TRBV29-1	-	TRBJ1-3	11	TGCAGCGCCTTTTCGGGAAACACCATATATTTT	CSAFSGNTIYF
-	TRBV7-9	-	TRBJ2-2	17	TGTGCCAGCAGCCTGAGAACAGGCAAGACGTTCACCGGGGAGCTGTTTTTT	CASSLRTGKTFTGELFF
-	TRBV19	-	TRBJ1-5	14	TGTGCCAGTACCGCTGACACTAGCAATCAGCCCCAGCATTTT	CASTADTSNQPQHF
-	TRBV2	once	TRBJ1-4	14	TGTGCCAGCAGTGATAATAGGGGGAATGAAAAACTGTTTTTT	CASSDNRGNEKLFF
-	TRBV6-1	-	TRBJ1-6	16	TGTGCCAGCAGTGGGACAGTTAGCTCCTATAATTCACCCCTCCACTTT	CASSGTVSSYNSPLHF
-	TRBV6-5	-	TRBJ1-1	13	TGTGCCAGCAGTCCTCCAGGGTACACTGAAGCTTTCTTT	CASSPPGYTEAFF
-	TRBV6-6	-	TRBJ1-4	14	TGTGCCAGCAGGCCTACCGGGGAAGGGGGAAAACTGTTTTTT	CASRPTGEGGKLFF
-	TRBV4-1	-	TRBJ1-2	16	TGCGCCAGCAGCCAAGATTGGGGGAGGGCCGCCGGTGGCTACACCTTC	CASSQDWGRAAGGYTF
-	TRBV6-5	-	TRBJ2-7	16	TGTGCCAGCAGTTACTTAGGGGGTGGCGGCTCCTACGAGCAGTACTTC	CASSYLGGGGSYEQYF
TRBD1	TRBV7-6	-	TRBJ1-1	15	TGTGCCAGCAGCTTAGGGCCGACAGGGCCCACTGAAGCTTTCTTT	CASSLGPTGPTEAFF
-	TRBV19	-	TRBJ2-5	13	TGTGCCAGCGCAGGGTCCTCCTTGGAGACCCAGTACTTC	CASAGSSLETQYF
-	TRBV5-6	-	TRBJ1-6	15	TGTGCCAGCAGCCCGGTGGGCAGGGTGGAATCACCCCTCCACTTT	CASSPVGRVESPLHF
-	TRBV6-5	-	TRBJ2-1	14	TGTGCCAGCAGGCGGGGACTCTCCTACAATGAGCAGTTCTTC	CASRRGLSYNEQFF
-	TRBV11-2	-	TRBJ1-3	15	TGTGCCAGCAGCTTAGACCAGGCTACTGGAAACACCATATATTTT	CASSLDQATGNTIYF
-	TRBV7-2	-	TRBJ1-2	13	TGTGCCAGCGGGGAGCCCACCTTCTATGGCTACACCTTC	CASGEPTFYGYTF
TRBD1	TRBV5-6	few	TRBJ1-4	13	TGTGCCAGCAGCTCAGGGGGCCATGAAAAACTGTTTTTT	CASSSGGHEKLFF
-	TRBV16	-	TRBJ2-7	17	TGTGCCAGCAGCCAATTTTATTATCGAGGCAGGGGTTACGAGCAGTACTTC	CASSQFYYRGRGYEQYF
TRBD1	TRBV27	-	TRBJ1-2	13	TGTGCCAGCAGACCGACAGGGCCAAGGGGCTACACCTTC	CASRPTGPRGYTF
-	TRBV5-5	-	TRBJ1-4	18	TGTGCCAGCAGCGCCCAGATGCCAGGGCAGACAACTAATGAAAAACTGTTTTTT	CASSAQMPGQTTNEKLFF
-	TRBV12-3/TRBV12-4	-	TRBJ1-3	12	TGTGCCAGCAGTTTCCAGGTACACACCATATATTTT	CASSFQVHTIYF
TRBD1	TRBV5-1	-	TRBJ1-2	14	TGCGCCAGCAGCAGCAACAGGGGAAACTATGGCTACACCTTC	CASSSNRGNYGYTF
-	TRBV7-8	-	TRBJ2-1	16	TGTGCCAGCACTTTACAGGACAGCCCTTTATACAATGAGCAGTTCTTC	CASTLQDSPLYNEQFF
TRBD1	TRBV11-2	-	TRBJ1-1	14	TGTGCCAGCAGCCTGGACAGGGTCAACACTGAAGCTTTCTTT	CASSLDRVNTEAFF
-	TRBV30	-	TRBJ2-6	16	TGTGCCTGGCGTGCGACACCAGGATCTGGGGCCAACGTCCTGACTTTC	CAWRATPGSGANVLTF
-	TRBV2	-	TRBJ2-3	15	TGTGCCAGCAGTGGGGTCCCGGGGTCGTTAGATACGCAGTATTTT	CASSGVPGSLDTQYF
-	TRBV10-1	-	TRBJ1-2	12	TGCGCCAGCAGCGACAGCCCCTATGGCTACACCTTC	CASSDSPYGYTF
-	TRBV3-1/TRBV3-2	-	TRBJ2-7	14	TGTGCCAGCAGCCAGACTACCTTCGGGATCGAGCAGTACTTC	CASSQTTFGIEQYF
-	TRBV6-4	few	TRBJ2-3	15	TGTGCCAGCAGTGACTCGGGCGGGAGCACAGATACGCAGTATTTT	CASSDSGGSTDTQYF
-	TRBV11-1	few	TRBJ2-5	15	TGTGCCAGCAGCTTACTCGGACGGGGGCAAGAGACCCAGTACTTC	CASSLLGRGQETQYF
TRBD2	TRBV2	-	TRBJ2-1	13	TGTGCCAGCAATTCCGGGACTAGCAATGAGCAGTTCTTC	CASNSGTSNEQFF
TRBD1	TRBV5-1	few	TRBJ1-6	14	TGCGCCAGCAGCTCGGGACAGGGTAATTCACCCCTCCACTTT	CASSSGQGNSPLHF